The 12 T cell receptor beta chains in this list originate from one sample, sequenced in a study of blood T cell repertoires in COVID-19. Repertoires were generated with immunoSEQ multiplex PCR, while TCRdb's copy carries only in-frame clones and drops some. The repertoire holds some 260,000 clones, 88% seen once, with approximately 1.4% in the top ten. Source material: peripheral blood. The origin of the receptors is a man older than 75 with acute or convalescent COVID-19.

This clone was detected ten times or more. The rearrangement links TRBV28 to TRBJ1-2; D unresolved. This CDR3 has 10 amino acids. Germline CDR1 is MDHEN and CDR2 is SYDVKM. V shed 5 bases and J shed 8 bases, with 6 bases lying between them. CDR3 sequence reads: CASSAEGYTF. The CDR3 nucleotides are TGTGCCAGCAGTGCGGAGGGCTACACCTTC.

The chain is built from TRBV3-1 (or the pseudogene TRBV3-2) and TRBJ2-5; D remains ambiguous. There are 14 residues in the CDR3. Germline V CDR1 and CDR2: LGHDT, YNNKEL (reference sequence). With 0 bases removed from V and 4 bases from J, the gap between germline ends came to 9 bases. CDR3 DNA sequence: TGTGCCAGCAGCCAAGATCCCCGAGGAGAGACCCAGTACTTC. Residues: CASSQDPRGETQYF.

The V and J genes are TRBV5-6 and TRBJ1-6; D call uncertain. The CDR3 runs to 15 residues. V was trimmed by 4 bases and J by 0 bases, leaving 8 bases between them. Germline assignment: CDR1 SGHDT and CDR2 YYEEEE. CDR3 DNA sequence: TGTGCCAGCAGCGCCGGGGTCTCCTATAATTCACCCCTCCACTTT. Translating it yields CASSAGVSYNSPLHF. The variable domain in full, with the rest retrieved from reference TRBV5-6 and TRBJ1-6, is DAGVTQSPTHLIKTRGQQVTLRCSPKSGHDTVSWYQQALGQGPQFIFQYYEEEERQRGNFPDRFSGHQFPNYSSELNVNALLLGDSALYLCASSAGVSYNSPLHFGNGTRLTVT.

This clone was recorded once. This rearrangement joins TRBV7-8 to TRBJ2-5; 7 bases are shared with TRBD1. J was trimmed by 3 bases and V by 4 bases; bases with no gene match: 2. CDR1 and CDR2 (germline): SGHVS, FQNEAQ. The CDR3 has 13 amino acids. CDR3 sequence: CASSSDREETQYF. In DNA form, the CDR3 reads TGTGCCAGCAGCTCCGACAGGGAAGAGACCCAGTACTTC.

The V call is TRBV7-2, the J call TRBJ2-5; 13 bases match TRBD2. The germline V gene encodes CDR1 SGHTA and CDR2 FQGNSA. V was clipped by 6 bases and J by 3 bases; unmatched bases: 4. The CDR3 spans 15 residues. For the CDR3, the DNA is TGTGCCAGCAGATTGACTAGCGGGGGGAAAGAGACCCAGTACTTC. Translated, it gives CASRLTSGGKETQYF.

The chain couples TRBV5-4 to TRBJ2-5, with D tentatively TRBD1 (6 bases). CDR1 is SGHNT, CDR2 YYREEE, per germline (reference sequence). The CDR3 contains 14 residues. Between the trimmed V and J ends, which lost 4 bases and 4 bases, there was a span of 14 bases. The DNA for the CDR3 is TGTGCCAGCAGCCCTTCAGGGGCCCCAGAGACCCAGTACTTC. It translates to CASSPSGAPETQYF. The full variable domain, completed using reference TRBV5-4 and TRBJ2-5, is ETGVTQSPTHLIKTRGQQVTLRCSSQSGHNTVSWYQQALGQGPQFIFQYYREEENGRGNFPPRFSGLQFPNYSSELNVNALELDDSALYLCASSPSGAPETQYFGPGTRLLVL.

The chain is built from TRBV7-2 and TRBJ2-7; TRBD2 aligns across 8 bases. Per germline, CDR1 SGHTA and CDR2 FQGNSA. The J segment lost 0 bases and the V segment lost 6 bases, leaving 4 bases of the junction unmatched. This CDR3 contains 14 residues. CDR3 nucleotides: TGTGCCAGCAGATTTAGCGGGGACTCCTACGAGCAGTACTTC. Its protein is CASRFSGDSYEQYF. Using reference TRBV7-2 and TRBJ2-7 for the parts outside the CDR3, the full variable domain is GAGVSQSPSNKVTEKGKDVELRCDPISGHTALYWYRQSLGQGLEFLIYFQGNSAPDKSGLPSDRFSAERTGGSVSTLTIQRTQQEDSAVYLCASRFSGDSYEQYFGPGTRLTVT.

Here the CDR3 DNA reads TGTGCCAGTAGTAAGGGACTAGCGTTCAGCACAGATACGCAGTATTTT. Translated: CASSKGLAFSTDTQYF. The chain is built from TRBV19 and TRBJ2-3; 10 bases fit TRBD2. Germline CDR1 LNHDA, CDR2 SQIVND (reference sequence). V trimming: 4 bases; J trimming: 0 bases; junction bases outside the gene matches: 4. CDR3 length: 16 residues.

There are a few counts of this clone. The chain is built from TRBV7-2 and TRBJ2-2; the match to TRBD1 covers 11 bases. After removal of 5 bases from V and 5 bases from J, the junction contained 4 bases not matched to a gene. CDR3 length equals 15 residues. Germline V lookup: CDR1 SGHTA, CDR2 FQGNSA. Here the CDR3 reads CASSLDRGRTGELFF. The CDR3 DNA follows: TGTGCCAGCAGCCTGGACAGGGGGCGTACCGGGGAGCTGTTTTTT.

This clone has only a few counts. The rearrangement links TRBV10-1 to TRBJ2-5; D perhaps matches TRBD1 (5 bases). The germline gives CDR1 WNHNN, CDR2 SYGVQD (reference sequence). V was shortened by 0 bases and J by 1 base, with 9 bases between the two germline ends. The length of the CDR3 is 15 residues. The DNA for the CDR3 is TGCGCCAGCAGTGAGTCGACAGCCGGCCAAGAGACCCAGTACTTC. Protein: CASSESTAGQETQYF.

The chain recombines TRBV28 with TRBJ1-1, with no clear D. The CDR3 sequence is 13 residues long. V was cut by 6 bases and J by 0 bases, with 8 bases left in between. Germline loops: CDR1 MDHEN, CDR2 SYDVKM. The CDR3 nucleotides are TGTGCCAGCAGACCTATACTGAACACTGAAGCTTTCTTT. Protein: CASRPILNTEAFF.

This chain connects TRBV12-3 or TRBV12-4 to TRBJ1-1; D perhaps matches TRBD1 (5 bases). CDR3 length: 13 amino acids. V gave up 6 bases and J gave up 0 bases, with 8 bases separating them. The CDR3 region has the DNA TGTGCCAGCAGGGTAGGGGTGAACACTGAAGCTTTCTTT. Its translation is CASRVGVNTEAFF.